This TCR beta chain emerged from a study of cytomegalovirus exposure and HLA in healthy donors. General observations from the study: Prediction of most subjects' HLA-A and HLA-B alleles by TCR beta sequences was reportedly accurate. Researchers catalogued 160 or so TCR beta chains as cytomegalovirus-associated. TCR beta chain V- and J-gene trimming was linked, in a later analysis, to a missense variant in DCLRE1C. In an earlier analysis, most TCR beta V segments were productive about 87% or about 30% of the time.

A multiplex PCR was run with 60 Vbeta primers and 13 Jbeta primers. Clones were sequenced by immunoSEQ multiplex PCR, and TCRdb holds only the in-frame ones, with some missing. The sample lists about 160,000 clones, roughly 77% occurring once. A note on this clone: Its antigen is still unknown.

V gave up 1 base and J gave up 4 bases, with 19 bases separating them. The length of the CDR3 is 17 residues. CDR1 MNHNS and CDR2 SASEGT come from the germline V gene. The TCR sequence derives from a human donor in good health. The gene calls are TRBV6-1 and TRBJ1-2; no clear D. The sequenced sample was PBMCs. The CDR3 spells CASSEDFWRTLRYGYTF. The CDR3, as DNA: TGTGCCAGCAGTGAAGATTTCTGGCGGACTCTCCGCTATGGCTACACCTTC.